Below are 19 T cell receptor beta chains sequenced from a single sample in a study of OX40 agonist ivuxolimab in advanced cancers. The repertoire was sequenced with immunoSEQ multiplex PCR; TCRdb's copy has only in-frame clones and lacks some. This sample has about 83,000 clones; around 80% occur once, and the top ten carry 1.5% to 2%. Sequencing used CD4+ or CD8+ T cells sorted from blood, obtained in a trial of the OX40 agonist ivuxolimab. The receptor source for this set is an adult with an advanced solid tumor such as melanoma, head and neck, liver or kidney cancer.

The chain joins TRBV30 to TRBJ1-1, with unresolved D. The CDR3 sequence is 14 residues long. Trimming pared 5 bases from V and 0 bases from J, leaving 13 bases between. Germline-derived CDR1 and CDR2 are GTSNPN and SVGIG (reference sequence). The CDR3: CAWRRGLMNTEAFF. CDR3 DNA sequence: TGTGCCTGGCGCCGAGGGCTAATGAACACTGAAGCTTTCTTT.

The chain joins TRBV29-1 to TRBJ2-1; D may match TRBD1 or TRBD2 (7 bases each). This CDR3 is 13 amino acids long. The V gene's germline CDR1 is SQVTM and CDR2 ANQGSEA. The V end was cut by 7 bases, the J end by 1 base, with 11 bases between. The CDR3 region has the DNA TGCAGCGGACAGGGAGGGTCCTACAATGAGCAGTTCTTC. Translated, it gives CSGQGGSYNEQFF.

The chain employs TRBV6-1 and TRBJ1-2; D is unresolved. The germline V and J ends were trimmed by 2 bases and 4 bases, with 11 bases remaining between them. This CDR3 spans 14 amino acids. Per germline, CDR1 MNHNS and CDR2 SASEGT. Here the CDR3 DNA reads TGTGCCAGCAGTGAATGGGTACAGAGCTATGGCTACACCTTC. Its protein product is CASSEWVQSYGYTF.

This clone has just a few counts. In DNA, the CDR3 is TGTGCCAGCAGATCCGGGACAGACAATTCACCCCTCCACTTT. Residues: CASRSGTDNSPLHF. V is TRBV2 and J is TRBJ1-6, with 7 nucleotides matching TRBD1. This CDR3 has 14 amino acids. CDR1 and CDR2 from the germline V gene are SNHLY and FYNNEI. With 6 bases clipped from V and 7 bases from J, the junction kept 6 bases outside the gene matches.

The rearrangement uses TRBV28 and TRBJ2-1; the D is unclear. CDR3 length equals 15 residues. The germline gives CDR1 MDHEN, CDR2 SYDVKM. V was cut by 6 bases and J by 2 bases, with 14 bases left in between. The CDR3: CASSPAPRAYNEQFF. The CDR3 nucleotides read TGTGCCAGCAGCCCGGCCCCTCGGGCCTACAATGAGCAGTTCTTC.

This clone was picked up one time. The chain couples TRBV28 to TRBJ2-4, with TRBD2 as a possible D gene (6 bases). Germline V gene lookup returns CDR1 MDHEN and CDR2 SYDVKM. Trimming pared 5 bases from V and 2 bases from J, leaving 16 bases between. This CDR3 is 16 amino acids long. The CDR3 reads CASSPGTAFSKNIQYF. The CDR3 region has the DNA TGTGCCAGCAGTCCCGGGACTGCCTTTTCCAAAAACATTCAGTACTTC.

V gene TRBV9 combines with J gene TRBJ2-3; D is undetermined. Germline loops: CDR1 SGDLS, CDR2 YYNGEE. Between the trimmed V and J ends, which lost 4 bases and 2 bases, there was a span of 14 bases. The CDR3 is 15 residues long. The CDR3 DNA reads TGTGCCAGCAGCAACCGCGGTGACCACACAGATACGCAGTATTTT. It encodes CASSNRGDHTDTQYF.

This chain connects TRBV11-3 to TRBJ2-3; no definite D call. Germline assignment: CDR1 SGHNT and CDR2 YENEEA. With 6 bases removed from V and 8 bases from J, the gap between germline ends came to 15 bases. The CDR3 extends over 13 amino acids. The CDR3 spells CASSPQVDGTQYF. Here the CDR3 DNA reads TGTGCCAGCAGTCCCCAAGTTGACGGTACGCAGTATTTT.

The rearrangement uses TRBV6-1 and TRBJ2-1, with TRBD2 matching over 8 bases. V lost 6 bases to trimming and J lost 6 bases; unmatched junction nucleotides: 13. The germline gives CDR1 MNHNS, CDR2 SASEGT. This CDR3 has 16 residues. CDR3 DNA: TGTGCCAGCAGAGAAAGGCGGGGGGCCACCACCAATGAGCAGTTCTTC. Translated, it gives CASRERRGATTNEQFF.

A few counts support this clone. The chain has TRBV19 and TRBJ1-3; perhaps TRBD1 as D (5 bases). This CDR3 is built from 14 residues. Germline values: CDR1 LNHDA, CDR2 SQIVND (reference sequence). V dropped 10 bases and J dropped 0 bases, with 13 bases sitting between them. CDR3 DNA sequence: TGTGCCACGAAACAACAGGTCTCTGGAAACACCATATATTTT. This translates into CATKQQVSGNTIYF.

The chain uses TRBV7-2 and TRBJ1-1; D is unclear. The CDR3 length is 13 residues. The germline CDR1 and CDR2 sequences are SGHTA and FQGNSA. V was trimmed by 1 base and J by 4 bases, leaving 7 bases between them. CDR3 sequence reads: CASSLVPLTEAFF. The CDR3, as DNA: TGTGCCAGCAGCTTAGTCCCGCTCACTGAAGCTTTCTTT.

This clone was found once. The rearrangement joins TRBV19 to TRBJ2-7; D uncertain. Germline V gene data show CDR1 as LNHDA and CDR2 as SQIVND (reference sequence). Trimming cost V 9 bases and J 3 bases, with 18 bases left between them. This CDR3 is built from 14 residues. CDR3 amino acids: CASSPRRLNYEQYF. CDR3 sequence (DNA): TGTGCCAGCTCTCCTAGGCGGCTAAACTACGAGCAGTACTTC.

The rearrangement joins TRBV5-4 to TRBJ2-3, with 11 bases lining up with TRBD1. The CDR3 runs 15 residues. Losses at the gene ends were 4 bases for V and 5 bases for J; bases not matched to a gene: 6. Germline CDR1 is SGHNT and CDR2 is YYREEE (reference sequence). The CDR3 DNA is TGTGCCAGCAGCATCGGACAGGGGGCGGGAGATACGCAGTATTTT. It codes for CASSIGQGAGDTQYF.

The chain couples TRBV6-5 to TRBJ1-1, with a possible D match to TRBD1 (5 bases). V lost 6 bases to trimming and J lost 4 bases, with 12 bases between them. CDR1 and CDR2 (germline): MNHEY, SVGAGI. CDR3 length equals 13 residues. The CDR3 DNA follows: TGTGCCAGCAGCTTCAGGGAGGGCACTGAAGCTTTCTTT. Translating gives CASSFREGTEAFF.

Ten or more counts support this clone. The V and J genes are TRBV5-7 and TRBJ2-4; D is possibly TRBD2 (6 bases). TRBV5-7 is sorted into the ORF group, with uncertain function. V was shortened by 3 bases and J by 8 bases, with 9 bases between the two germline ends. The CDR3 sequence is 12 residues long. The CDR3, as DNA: TGTGCCAGCAGCTCCACGGGGGACATTCAGTACTTC. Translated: CASSSTGDIQYF.

The CDR3 DNA is TGCAGCGTTGATTCGTGGGACAGGGGCCCCTATGGCTACACCTTC. Protein product: CSVDSWDRGPYGYTF. The gene calls are TRBV29-1 and TRBJ1-2; 10 nucleotides align to TRBD1. Per germline, CDR1 SQVTM and CDR2 ANQGSEA. The V gene end was trimmed by 3 bases and the J gene end by 4 bases; junction bases not matched to a gene: 8. This CDR3 is 15 amino acids long.

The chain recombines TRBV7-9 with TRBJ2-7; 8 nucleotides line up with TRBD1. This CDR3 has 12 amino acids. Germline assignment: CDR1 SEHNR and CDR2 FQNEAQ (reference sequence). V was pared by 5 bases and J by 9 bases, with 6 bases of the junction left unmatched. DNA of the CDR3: TGTGCCAGCAGCCACGACAGGGGAGTGCAGTACTTC. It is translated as CASSHDRGVQYF.

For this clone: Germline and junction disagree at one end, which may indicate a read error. This CDR3 reads CASSPRTGGIQPQHF. The DNA of the CDR3 is TGTGCCAGCTCGCCACGGACCGGAGGAATTCAGCCCCAGCATTTT. V usage is TRBV18 and J usage is TRBJ1-5; D is uncertain. This CDR3 is built from 15 residues. Germline V CDR1 and CDR2: KGHSH, LQKENI.

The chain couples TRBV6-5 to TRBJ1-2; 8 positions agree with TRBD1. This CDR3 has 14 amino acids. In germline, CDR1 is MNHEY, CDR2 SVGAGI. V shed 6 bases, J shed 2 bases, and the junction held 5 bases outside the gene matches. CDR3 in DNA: TGTGCCAGCAGCCTGGGACAGGCGAACTATGGCTACACCTTC. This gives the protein CASSLGQANYGYTF.